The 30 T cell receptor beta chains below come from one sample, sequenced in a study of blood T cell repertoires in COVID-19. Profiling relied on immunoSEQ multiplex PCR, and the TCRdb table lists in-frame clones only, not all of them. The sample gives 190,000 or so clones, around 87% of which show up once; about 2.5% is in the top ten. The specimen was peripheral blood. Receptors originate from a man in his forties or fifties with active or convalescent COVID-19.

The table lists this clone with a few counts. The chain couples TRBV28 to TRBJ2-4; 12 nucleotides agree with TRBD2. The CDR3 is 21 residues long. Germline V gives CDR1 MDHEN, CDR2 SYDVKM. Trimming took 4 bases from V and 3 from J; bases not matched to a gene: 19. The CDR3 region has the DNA TGTGCCAGCAGTTCGGGGGAATCTGGACTAGCGGGGTGGTGGGGCAAAAACATTCAGTACTTC. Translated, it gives CASSSGESGLAGWWGKNIQYF. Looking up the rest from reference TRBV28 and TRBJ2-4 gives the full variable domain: DVKVTQSSRYLVKRTGEKVFLECVQDMDHENMFWYRQDPGLGLRLIYFSYDVKMKEKGDIPEGYSVSREKKERFSLILESASTNQTSMYLCASSSGESGLAGWWGKNIQYFGAGTRLSVL.

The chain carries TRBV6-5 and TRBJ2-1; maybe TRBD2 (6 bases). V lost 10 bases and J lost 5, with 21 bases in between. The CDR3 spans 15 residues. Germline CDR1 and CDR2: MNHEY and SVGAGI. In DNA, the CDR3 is TGTGCCACCGGCCCTAAGGGGCGGGGAAACAATGAGCAGTTCTTC. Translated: CATGPKGRGNNEQFF.

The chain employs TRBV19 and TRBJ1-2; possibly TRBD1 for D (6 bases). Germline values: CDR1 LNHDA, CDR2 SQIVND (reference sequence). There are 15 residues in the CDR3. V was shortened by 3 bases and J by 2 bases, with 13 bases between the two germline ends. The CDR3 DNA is TGTGCCAGTAGTATTTCGAAACAGGGCAACTATGGCTACACCTTC. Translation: CASSISKQGNYGYTF.

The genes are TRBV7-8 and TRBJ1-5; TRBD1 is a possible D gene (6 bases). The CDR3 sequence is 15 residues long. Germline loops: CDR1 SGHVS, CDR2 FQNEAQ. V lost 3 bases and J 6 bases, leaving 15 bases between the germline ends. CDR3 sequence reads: CASSFGRDTIQPQHF. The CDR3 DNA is TGTGCCAGCAGCTTTGGACGGGACACGATTCAGCCCCAGCATTTT. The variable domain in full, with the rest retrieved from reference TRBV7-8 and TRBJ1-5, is GAGVSQSPRYKVAKRGQDVALRCDPISGHVSLFWYQQALGQGPEFLTYFQNEAQLDKSGLPSDRFFAERPEGSVSTLKIQRTQQEDSAVYLCASSFGRDTIQPQHFGDGTRLSIL.

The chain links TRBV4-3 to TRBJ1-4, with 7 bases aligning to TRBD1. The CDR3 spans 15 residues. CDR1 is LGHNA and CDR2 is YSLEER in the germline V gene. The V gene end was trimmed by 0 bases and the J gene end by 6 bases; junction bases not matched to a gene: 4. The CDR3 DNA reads TGCGCCAGCAGCCAAGAAACAGGGGCTTATGAAAAACTGTTTTTT. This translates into CASSQETGAYEKLFF.

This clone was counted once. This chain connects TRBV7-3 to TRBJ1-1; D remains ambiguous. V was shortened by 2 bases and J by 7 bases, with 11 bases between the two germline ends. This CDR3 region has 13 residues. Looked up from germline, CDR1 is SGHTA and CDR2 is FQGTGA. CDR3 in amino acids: CASSLDVGHEAFF. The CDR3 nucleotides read TGTGCCAGCAGCTTAGATGTGGGCCATGAAGCTTTCTTT.

CDR3 sequence (DNA): TGTGCCAGCAGCGAAGGGACAGGCAGGAACTATGGCTACACCTTC. Protein: CASSEGTGRNYGYTF. V and J are TRBV7-3 and TRBJ1-2; 8 nucleotides align to TRBD1. CDR1 and CDR2 (germline): SGHTA, FQGTGA. The V segment lost 5 bases and the J segment 2 bases; nucleotides outside the gene matches: 7. This CDR3 is built from 15 residues.

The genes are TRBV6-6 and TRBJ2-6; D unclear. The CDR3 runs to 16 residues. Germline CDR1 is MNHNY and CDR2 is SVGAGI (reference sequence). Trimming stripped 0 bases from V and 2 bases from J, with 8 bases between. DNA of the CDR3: TGTGCCAGCAGTTACTCGATTCGGGCTGGGGCCAACGTCCTGACTTTC. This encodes CASSYSIRAGANVLTF.

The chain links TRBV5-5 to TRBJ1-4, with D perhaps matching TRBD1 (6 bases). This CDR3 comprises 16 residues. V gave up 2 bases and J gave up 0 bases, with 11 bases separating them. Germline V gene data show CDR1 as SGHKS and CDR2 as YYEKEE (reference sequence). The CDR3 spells CASSFRGGPTNEKLFF. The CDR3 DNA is TGTGCCAGCAGCTTCAGGGGCGGGCCAACTAATGAAAAACTGTTTTTT.

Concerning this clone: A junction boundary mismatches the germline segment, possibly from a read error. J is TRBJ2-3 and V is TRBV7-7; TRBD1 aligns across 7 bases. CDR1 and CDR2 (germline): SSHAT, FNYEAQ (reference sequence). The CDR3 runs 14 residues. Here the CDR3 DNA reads TGTGCTAGCAGCCCTGACAGGGTTGGCGATACGCAGTATTTT. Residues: CASSPDRVGDTQYF.

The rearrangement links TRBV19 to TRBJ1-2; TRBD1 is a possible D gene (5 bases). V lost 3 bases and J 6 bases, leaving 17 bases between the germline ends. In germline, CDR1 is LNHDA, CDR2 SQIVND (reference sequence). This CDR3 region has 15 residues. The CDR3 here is CASSIRQGLVNGYTF. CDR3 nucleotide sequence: TGTGCCAGTAGTATTAGGCAGGGACTCGTTAATGGCTACACCTTC.

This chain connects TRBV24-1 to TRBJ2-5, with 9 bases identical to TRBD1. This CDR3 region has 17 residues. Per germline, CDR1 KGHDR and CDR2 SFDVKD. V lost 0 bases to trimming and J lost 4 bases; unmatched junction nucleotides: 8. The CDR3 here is CATSDLPGQGISETQYF. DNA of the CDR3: TGTGCCACCAGTGATTTGCCCGGACAGGGGATATCAGAGACCCAGTACTTC.

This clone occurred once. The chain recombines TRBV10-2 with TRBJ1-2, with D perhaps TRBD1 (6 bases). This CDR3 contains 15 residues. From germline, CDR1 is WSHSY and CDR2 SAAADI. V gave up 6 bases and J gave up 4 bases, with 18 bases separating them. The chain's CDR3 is CASSLDPDSSYGYTF. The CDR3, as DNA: TGCGCCAGCAGCCTAGATCCGGACAGCAGCTATGGCTACACCTTC.

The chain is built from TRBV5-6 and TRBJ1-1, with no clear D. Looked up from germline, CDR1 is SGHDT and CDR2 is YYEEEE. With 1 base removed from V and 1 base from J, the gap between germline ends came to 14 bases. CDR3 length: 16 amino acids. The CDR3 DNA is TGTGCCAGCAGCTTGAACGGCGGGTTCAAGAACACTGAAGCTTTCTTT. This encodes CASSLNGGFKNTEAFF.

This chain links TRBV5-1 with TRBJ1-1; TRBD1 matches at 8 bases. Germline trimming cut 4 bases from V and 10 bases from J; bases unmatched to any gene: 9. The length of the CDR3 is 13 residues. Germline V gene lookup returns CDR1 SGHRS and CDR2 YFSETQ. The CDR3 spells CASSAGQGSVAFF. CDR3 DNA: TGCGCCAGCAGCGCCGGACAGGGTAGTGTAGCTTTCTTT.

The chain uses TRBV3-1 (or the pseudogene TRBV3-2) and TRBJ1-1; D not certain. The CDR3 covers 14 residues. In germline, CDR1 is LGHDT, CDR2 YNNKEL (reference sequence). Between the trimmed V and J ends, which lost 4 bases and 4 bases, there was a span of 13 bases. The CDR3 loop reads CASSPRTGSTEAFF. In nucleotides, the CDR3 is TGTGCCAGCAGCCCCCGGACCGGGAGCACTGAAGCTTTCTTT.

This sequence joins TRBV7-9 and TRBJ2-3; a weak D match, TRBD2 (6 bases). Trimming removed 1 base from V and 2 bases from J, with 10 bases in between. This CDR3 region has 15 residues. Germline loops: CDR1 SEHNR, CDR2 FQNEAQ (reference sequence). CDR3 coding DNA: TGTGCCAGCAGCTTAGGGGACTTAAACACAGATACGCAGTATTTT. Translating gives CASSLGDLNTDTQYF.

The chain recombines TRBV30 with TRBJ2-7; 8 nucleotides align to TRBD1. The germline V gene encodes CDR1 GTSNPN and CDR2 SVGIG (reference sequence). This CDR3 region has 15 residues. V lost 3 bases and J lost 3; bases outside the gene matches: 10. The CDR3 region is CAWRGYPTGGYEQYF. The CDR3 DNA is TGTGCCTGGAGGGGGTACCCCACAGGGGGCTACGAGCAGTACTTC. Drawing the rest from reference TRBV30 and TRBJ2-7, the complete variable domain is SQTIHQWPATLVQPVGSPLSLECTVEGTSNPNLYWYRQAAGRGLQLLFYSVGIGQISSEVPQNLSASRPQDRQFILSSKKLLLSDSGFYLCAWRGYPTGGYEQYFGPGTRLTVT.

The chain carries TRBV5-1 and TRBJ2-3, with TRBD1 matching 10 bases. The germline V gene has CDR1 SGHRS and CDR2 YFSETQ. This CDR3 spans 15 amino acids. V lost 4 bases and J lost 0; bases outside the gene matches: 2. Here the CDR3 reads CASSRDRGSTDTQYF. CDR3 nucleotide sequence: TGCGCCAGCAGCCGGGACAGGGGAAGCACAGATACGCAGTATTTT.

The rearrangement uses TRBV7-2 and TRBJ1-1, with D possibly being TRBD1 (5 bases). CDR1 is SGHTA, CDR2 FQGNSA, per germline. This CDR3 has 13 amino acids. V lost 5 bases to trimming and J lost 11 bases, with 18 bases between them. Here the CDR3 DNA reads TGTGCCAGCAGCCCCAGGGTAGAGGATGCTGCTTTCTTT. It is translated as CASSPRVEDAAFF.

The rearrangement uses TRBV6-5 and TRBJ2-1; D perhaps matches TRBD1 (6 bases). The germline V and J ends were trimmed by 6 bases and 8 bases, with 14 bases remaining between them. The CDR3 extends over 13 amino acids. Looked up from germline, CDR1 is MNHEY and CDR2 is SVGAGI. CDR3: CASSHEQGHEQFF. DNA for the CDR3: TGTGCCAGCAGCCATGAACAGGGCCATGAGCAGTTCTTC.

CDR3 loop: CASSVDRGQETQYF. For the CDR3, the DNA is TGTGCCAGCAGCGTAGACAGGGGTCAAGAGACCCAGTACTTC. The chain combines TRBV9 with TRBJ2-5, with 7 nucleotides matching TRBD1. V was clipped by 0 bases and J by 2 bases; unmatched bases: 1. CDR3 length: 14 residues. Germline lookup yields CDR1 SGDLS and CDR2 YYNGEE.

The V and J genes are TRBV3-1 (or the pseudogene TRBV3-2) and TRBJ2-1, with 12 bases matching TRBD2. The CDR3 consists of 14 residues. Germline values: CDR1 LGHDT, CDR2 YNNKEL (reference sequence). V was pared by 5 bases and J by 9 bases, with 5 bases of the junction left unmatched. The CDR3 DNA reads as TGTGCCAGCAGCGCCGGACTAGCGGGGTCTGAGCAGTTCTTC. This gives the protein CASSAGLAGSEQFF.

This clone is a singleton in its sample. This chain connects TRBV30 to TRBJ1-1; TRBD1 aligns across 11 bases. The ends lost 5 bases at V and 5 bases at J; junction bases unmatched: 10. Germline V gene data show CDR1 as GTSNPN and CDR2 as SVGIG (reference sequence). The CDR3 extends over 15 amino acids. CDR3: CAWADRGRFNTEAFF. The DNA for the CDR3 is TGTGCCTGGGCGGACAGGGGGCGATTTAATACTGAAGCTTTCTTT.

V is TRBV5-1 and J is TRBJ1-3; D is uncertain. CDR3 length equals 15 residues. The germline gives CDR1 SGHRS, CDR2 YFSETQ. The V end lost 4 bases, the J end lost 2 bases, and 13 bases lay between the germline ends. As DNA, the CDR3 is TGCGCCAGCAGCCCAGGCCAGGTCACTGGAAACACCATATATTTT. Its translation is CASSPGQVTGNTIYF.

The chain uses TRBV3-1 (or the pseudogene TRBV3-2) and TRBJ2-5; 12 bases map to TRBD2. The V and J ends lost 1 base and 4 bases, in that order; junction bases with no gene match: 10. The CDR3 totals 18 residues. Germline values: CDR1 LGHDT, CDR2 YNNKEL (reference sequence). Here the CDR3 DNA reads TGTGCCAGCAGCCAAGTCTCACTAGCGGGGGGCGGGAGAGAGACCCAGTACTTC. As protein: CASSQVSLAGGGRETQYF.

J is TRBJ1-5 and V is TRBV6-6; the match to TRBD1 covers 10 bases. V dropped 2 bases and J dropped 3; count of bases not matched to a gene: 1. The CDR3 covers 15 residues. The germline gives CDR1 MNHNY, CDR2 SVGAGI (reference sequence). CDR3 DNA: TGTGCCAGCAGTTACGGACAGGGGGTCAATCAGCCCCAGCATTTT. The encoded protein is CASSYGQGVNQPQHF.

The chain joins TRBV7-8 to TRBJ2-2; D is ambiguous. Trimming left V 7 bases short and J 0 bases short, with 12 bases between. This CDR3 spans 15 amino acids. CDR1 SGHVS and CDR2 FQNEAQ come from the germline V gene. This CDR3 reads CASNPTDSNTGELFF. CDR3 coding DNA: TGTGCCAGCAACCCCACAGATTCGAACACCGGGGAGCTGTTTTTT.

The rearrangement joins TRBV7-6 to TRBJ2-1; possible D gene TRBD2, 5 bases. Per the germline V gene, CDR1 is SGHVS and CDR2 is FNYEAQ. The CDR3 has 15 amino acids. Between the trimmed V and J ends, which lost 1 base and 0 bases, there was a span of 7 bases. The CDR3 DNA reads TGTGCCAGCAGCTTAGTTGGGAGCTCCTACAATGAGCAGTTCTTC. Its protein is CASSLVGSSYNEQFF.

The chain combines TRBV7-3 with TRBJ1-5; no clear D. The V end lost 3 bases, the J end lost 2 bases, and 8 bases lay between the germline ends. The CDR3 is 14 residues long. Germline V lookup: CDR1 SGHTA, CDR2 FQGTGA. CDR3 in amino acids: CASSLASGNQPQHF. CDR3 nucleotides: TGTGCCAGCAGCTTGGCCTCTGGCAATCAGCCCCAGCATTTT.